The table lists the clone carrying this T cell receptor (beta chain) with a few counts. What it binds is not known. This record comes from a study of vaccination and CD4 T cells after COVID-19. In the study overall: Between diagnosis and the drawing of post-COVID samples lay a median roughly 100 days (range 35 to 161). The authors exposed cells to overlapping spike peptides derived from SARS-CoV-2, HCoV-NL63, HCoV-OC43 and HCoV-229E. In the control cultures, a CEFX pool, an HIV-1 Nef pool, or no peptide was supplied.

An Oncomine TCR Beta short-read assay was used to sequence the DNA from cultured CD4+ T cells. Using its own MiXCR run on the PCR reads, TCRdb lists one record per CDR3 protein. The table has 12,000 or so distinct CDR3 sequences, around 55% seen once. The ends were cut back, 5 bases at V and 0 bases at J, with 8 bases in the middle. CDR1 LNHDA and CDR2 SQIVND come from the germline V gene (reference sequence). The CDR3 has 15 amino acids. The sample's treatment: roughly 11-day PBMC culture with coronavirus spike peptide pools or control peptides (ViraFEST assay). At both days 3 and 7, half the medium was replaced with fresh IL-2 medium.

Sequenced: CD4+ T cells from blood, cultured in vitro. This TCR derives from a human donor who had recovered from COVID-19. The rearrangement links TRBV19 to TRBJ2-6; D is ambiguous. Written as DNA, the CDR3 is TGTGCCAGTAGTCTCACGGACTCTGGGGCCAACGTCCTGACTTTC. This gives the protein CASSLTDSGANVLTF.